This entry lists 27 T cell receptor beta chains sequenced from one sample in a study of blood T cell repertoires in COVID-19. This table comes from immunoSEQ multiplex PCR, and its TCRdb copy is limited to in-frame clones, with some not included. The sample lists about 160,000 clones; 81% were seen once. Material: peripheral blood. These receptors came from a human donor in a cohort sampled during active COVID-19.

V usage is TRBV5-4 and J usage is TRBJ1-2; D is uncertain. This CDR3 spans 14 amino acids. Trimming shortened V by 6 bases and J by 8 bases, and 20 bases separated the two germline ends. CDR1 is SGHNT, CDR2 YYREEE, per germline (reference sequence). This chain's CDR3 is CASNEELSALGYTF. CDR3 sequence (DNA): TGTGCCAGCAACGAGGAATTGTCGGCTTTGGGCTACACCTTC.

The V and J genes are TRBV2 and TRBJ1-5; tentatively, D is TRBD1 (5 bases). Trimming removed 4 bases at V and 7 bases at J, with 17 bases between. Looked up from germline, CDR1 is SNHLY and CDR2 is FYNNEI. This CDR3 spans 15 amino acids. The CDR3 spells CASSAPGGVGQPQHF. The DNA for the CDR3 is TGTGCCAGCAGTGCCCCTGGGGGGGTGGGGCAGCCCCAGCATTTT.

This clone was picked up many times. The chain carries TRBV7-9 and TRBJ2-1, with D perhaps matching TRBD1 (5 bases). This CDR3 spans 15 amino acids. V gave up 7 bases and J gave up 6 bases, with 19 bases separating them. Germline values: CDR1 SEHNR, CDR2 FQNEAQ (reference sequence). CDR3 amino acids: CASTFPFQGINEQFF. CDR3 DNA: TGTGCCAGCACCTTCCCATTCCAGGGTATCAATGAGCAGTTCTTC.

The sample holds a few counts of this clone. The V gene is TRBV30, the J gene TRBJ1-2; TRBD1 might be the D (5 bases). V lost 4 bases to trimming and J lost 5 bases, with 14 bases between them. The germline V gene encodes CDR1 GTSNPN and CDR2 SVGIG (reference sequence). The CDR3 has 13 residues. The CDR3 region is CAWIAGTPYGYTF. The CDR3 DNA reads as TGTGCCTGGATTGCTGGGACTCCATATGGCTACACCTTC.

This sequence joins TRBV7-2 and TRBJ2-5; a possible D gene is TRBD1 (7 bases). Trimming removed 2 bases from V and 4 bases from J, with 17 bases in between. This CDR3 is built from 16 residues. Germline V lookup: CDR1 SGHTA, CDR2 FQGNSA. The CDR3 DNA follows: TGTGCCAGCAGCTTATGGGGGGTGGGACAGCGAGAGACCCAGTACTTC. Its translation is CASSLWGVGQRETQYF.

The chain couples TRBV19 to TRBJ2-1, with D perhaps TRBD2 (5 bases). This CDR3 comprises 15 residues. The ends were cut back, 3 bases at V and 0 bases at J, with 9 bases in the middle. Per germline, CDR1 LNHDA and CDR2 SQIVND (reference sequence). CDR3 sequence reads: CASSIRENSYNEQFF. CDR3 nucleotide sequence: TGTGCCAGTAGTATTAGGGAGAACTCCTACAATGAGCAGTTCTTC.

This clone has a handful of counts. J is TRBJ2-1 and V is TRBV6-5, with 8 bases lining up with TRBD2. The CDR3 covers 14 residues. From germline, CDR1 is MNHEY and CDR2 SVGAGI. V lost 8 bases, J lost 8 bases, and 11 bases stayed unmatched. The CDR3 DNA follows: TGTGCCAGCTCGGGAGGGGCCCTAATGGATGAGCAGTTCTTC. This gives the protein CASSGGALMDEQFF.

The chain joins TRBV12-3 or TRBV12-4 to TRBJ1-1, with D unclear. CDR3 size: 13 residues. V lost 1 base to trimming and J lost 5 bases, with 8 bases between them. CDR3 region: CASSLGEVTEAFF. The CDR3 bases are TGTGCCAGCAGTTTAGGCGAGGTAACTGAAGCTTTCTTT.

The rearrangement links TRBV7-2 to TRBJ2-2; 9 nucleotides line up with TRBD1. CDR3 length: 16 amino acids. The V gene end was trimmed by 5 bases and the J gene end by 2 bases; junction bases not matched to a gene: 6. CDR1 and CDR2 (germline): SGHTA, FQGNSA. The CDR3, as DNA: TGTGCCAGCAGCGCGAAGACAGGGGGTAACACCGGGGAGCTGTTTTTT. This codes for CASSAKTGGNTGELFF.

The rearrangement links TRBV11-2 to TRBJ2-3, with 8 bases aligning to TRBD2. This CDR3 has 14 residues. In germline, CDR1 is SGHAT, CDR2 FQNNGV. V lost 4 bases to trimming and J lost 5 bases; unmatched junction nucleotides: 5. CDR3 DNA: TGTGCCAGCAGCTCCGGGGGGGCCAGAGATACGCAGTATTTT. Encoded protein: CASSSGGARDTQYF. Together with reference TRBV11-2 and TRBJ2-3, the CDR3 gives the full variable domain: EAGVAQSPRYKIIEKRQSVAFWCNPISGHATLYWYQQILGQGPKLLIQFQNNGVVDDSQLPKDRFSAERLKGVDSTLKIQPAKLEDSAVYLCASSSGGARDTQYFGPGTRLTVL.

In this sample, this clone turned up once. The chain is built from TRBV5-1 and TRBJ2-7; D is perhaps TRBD1 (5 bases). The CDR3 covers 17 residues. Per the germline V gene, CDR1 is SGHRS and CDR2 is YFSETQ. Trimming took 0 bases from V and 3 from J, leaving 19 bases between them. CDR3 DNA sequence: TGCGCCAGCAGCTTGGAGGGTCAGGGTACATACAACTACGAGCAGTACTTC. This gives the protein CASSLEGQGTYNYEQYF.

The genes are TRBV4-2 and TRBJ2-1; 7 nucleotides align to TRBD1. Germline-derived CDR1 and CDR2 are LGHNA and YNFKEQ. The ends lost 1 base at V and 7 bases at J; junction bases unmatched: 4. The CDR3 extends over 14 amino acids. The CDR3 is CASSQGGGRNEQFF. As DNA, the CDR3 is TGTGCCAGCAGCCAAGGAGGGGGCCGTAATGAGCAGTTCTTC.

This clone was detected only once. The V call is TRBV5-1, the J call TRBJ2-7, with D perhaps matching TRBD2 (6 bases). The ends were cut back, 0 bases at V and 5 bases at J, with 15 bases in the middle. The germline gives CDR1 SGHRS, CDR2 YFSETQ. The CDR3 covers 15 residues. CDR3 nucleotide sequence: TGCGCCAGCAGCTTGGACGGGGGACGGGCTAACGAGCAGTACTTC. Protein product: CASSLDGGRANEQYF.

The V and J genes are TRBV28 and TRBJ2-7, with 10 bases that match TRBD1. The CDR3 is 14 residues long. V lost 4 bases to trimming and J lost 3 bases; unmatched junction nucleotides: 3. Per the germline V gene, CDR1 is MDHEN and CDR2 is SYDVKM. This chain's CDR3 is CASSSDRGFYEQYF. The CDR3 region has the DNA TGTGCCAGCAGTTCGGACAGGGGGTTCTACGAGCAGTACTTC.

The rearrangement uses TRBV24-1 and TRBJ2-1, with TRBD2 matching over 7 bases. Germline V gene sequence: CDR1 KGHDR, CDR2 SFDVKD. V was pared by 4 bases and J by 9 bases, with 5 bases of the junction left unmatched. CDR3 size: 13 residues. The CDR3 spells CATSETSRGEQFF. Written as DNA, the CDR3 is TGTGCCACCAGTGAGACTAGCAGAGGTGAGCAGTTCTTC.

The chain is built from TRBV6-2 or TRBV6-3 and TRBJ2-3; D may be TRBD2 (6 bases). The CDR3 is 16 amino acids. V was cut by 4 bases and J by 3 bases, with 17 bases left in between. CDR1 is MNHEY and CDR2 is SVGEGT in the germline V gene. DNA for the CDR3: TGTGCCAGCAGTTTTAGGATAGGGGAGGTTACAGATACGCAGTATTTT. This codes for CASSFRIGEVTDTQYF.

The CDR3 sequence is CASSPWGRGYEQYF. CDR3 coding DNA: TGTGCCTCCTCTCCCTGGGGCAGGGGGTACGAGCAGTACTTC. V gene TRBV27 combines with J gene TRBJ2-7; 7 nucleotides line up with TRBD1. Trimming removed 11 bases from V and 4 bases from J; junction bases left unmatched: 14. There are 14 residues in the CDR3. Germline loops: CDR1 MNHEY, CDR2 SMNVEV (reference sequence).

The V gene is TRBV6-5, the J gene TRBJ2-4, with TRBD1 identical over 8 bases. The germline V gene has CDR1 MNHEY and CDR2 SVGAGI. The CDR3 has 16 amino acids. The J segment lost 3 bases and the V segment lost 0 bases, leaving 4 bases of the junction unmatched. CDR3 coding DNA: TGTGCCAGCAGTTACTCGAGGGACAGGTTCAAAAACATTCAGTACTTC. This codes for CASSYSRDRFKNIQYF.

The V gene is TRBV6-5, the J gene TRBJ2-7; maybe TRBD1 (6 bases). V was trimmed by 2 bases and J by 5 bases, leaving 13 bases between them. CDR1 is MNHEY, CDR2 SVGAGI, per germline. CDR3 length: 14 residues. The CDR3 is CASSYLGAANEQYF. The CDR3 DNA is TGTGCCAGCAGTTACCTGGGGGCGGCAAACGAGCAGTACTTC.

This clone was seen a handful of times. V gene TRBV2 combines with J gene TRBJ2-1, with TRBD2 matching over 10 bases. The CDR3 runs to 19 residues. The germline V gene has CDR1 SNHLY and CDR2 FYNNEI. V was pared by 7 bases and J by 0 bases, with 15 bases of the junction left unmatched. CDR3: CASIARGLAGESSYNEQFF. Here the CDR3 DNA reads TGTGCCAGCATTGCCAGGGGGCTAGCGGGGGAAAGCTCCTACAATGAGCAGTTCTTC.

A note on this clone: Other DNA sequences in the sample encode the same CDR3. The chain couples TRBV4-1 to TRBJ1-2; 7 bases match TRBD1. The germline V gene has CDR1 MGHRA and CDR2 YSYEKL. The CDR3 has 14 amino acids. The trim removed 1 base at V and 2 bases at J, leaving 1 base unmatched. The CDR3 here is CASSQVGGNYGYTF. Written as DNA, the CDR3 is TGCGCCAGCAGCCAAGTAGGGGGCAACTATGGCTACACCTTC.

The chain is built from TRBV19 and TRBJ2-5, with 8 bases that match TRBD2. The junction had 10 bases not matched to a gene; V was cut back by 3 bases and J by 4 bases. The CDR3 length is 16 residues. Germline-derived CDR1 and CDR2 are LNHDA and SQIVND (reference sequence). The DNA of the CDR3 is TGTGCCAGTAGTATTTCCGCGGGAGGTCTTGGAGAGACCCAGTACTTC. Its protein product is CASSISAGGLGETQYF.

The chain's CDR3 is CSVVPQTTDTQYF. CDR3 coding DNA: TGCAGCGTTGTCCCACAGACCACAGATACGCAGTATTTT. The chain is built from TRBV29-1 and TRBJ2-3; D remains ambiguous. The CDR3 has 13 amino acids. V lost 4 bases, J lost 2 bases, and 10 bases lay in between. In germline, CDR1 is SQVTM, CDR2 ANQGSEA.

Comments on this clone: Its ends do not fully match the called genes, so a read error is possible. The gene calls are TRBV12-3 or TRBV12-4 and TRBJ2-7; D not certain. The CDR3 length is 13 residues. The CDR3 loop is CVSSQLRVYEQYF. The CDR3 DNA is TGTGTCAGCAGTCAACTAAGAGTCTACGAGCAGTACTTC.

The rearrangement joins TRBV6-5 to TRBJ2-7; 10 nucleotides align to TRBD1. V lost 8 bases to trimming and J lost 4 bases; unmatched junction nucleotides: 8. CDR1 is MNHEY and CDR2 is SVGAGI in the germline V gene. The CDR3 runs 14 residues. This chain's CDR3 is CASGSDRGSYEQYF. The CDR3 DNA reads TGTGCCAGCGGCTCGGACAGGGGGAGTTACGAGCAGTACTTC.

The chain uses TRBV4-3 and TRBJ2-5; 8 bases are shared with TRBD1. CDR3 length: 16 residues. Losses at the gene ends were 0 bases for V and 5 bases for J; bases not matched to a gene: 8. Germline assignment: CDR1 LGHNA and CDR2 YSLEER. The CDR3 nucleotides read TGCGCCAGCAGCCAAGATTGGGCAGGGGGCGTGGAGACCCAGTACTTC. It translates to CASSQDWAGGVETQYF.

This clone was seen a handful of times. CDR3 nucleotides: TGTGCCAGCTCTCCGGGACTAGCGGGAAACCCAGAGACCCAGTACTTC. Translated, it gives CASSPGLAGNPETQYF. The chain couples TRBV27 to TRBJ2-5; 13 positions agree with TRBD2. Germline CDR1 reads MNHEY; CDR2 reads SMNVEV (reference sequence). The CDR3 totals 16 residues. With 8 bases clipped from V and 4 bases from J, the junction kept 10 bases outside the gene matches.